A single sample is the source of the 13 T cell receptor beta chains below, sequenced in a study of cytomegalovirus exposure and HLA in healthy donors. Amplification used 60 Vbeta primers and 13 Jbeta primers. The protocol was immunoSEQ multiplex PCR, while the TCRdb copy is restricted to in-frame clones and leaves out a portion. The repertoire table contains 150,000 to 200,000 clones. Material for sequencing was PBMCs. Source of these receptors: a woman aged 55-70 years in good health and CMV-seronegative.

The chain has TRBV19 and TRBJ1-2; weak D call: TRBD1 (5 bases). CDR1 and CDR2 from the germline V gene are LNHDA and SQIVND (reference sequence). Trimming left V 0 bases short and J 2 bases short, with 7 bases between. The CDR3 is 14 residues long. CDR3 residues: CASSIDRGNYGYTF. The DNA for the CDR3 is TGTGCCAGTAGTATAGATAGGGGCAACTATGGCTACACCTTC.

This chain links TRBV5-4 with TRBJ2-7; 13 nucleotides line up with TRBD2. V lost 2 bases to trimming and J lost 5 bases; unmatched junction nucleotides: 7. CDR1 and CDR2 from the germline V gene are SGHNT and YYREEE (reference sequence). The CDR3 extends over 16 amino acids. The CDR3 nucleotides read TGTGCCAGCAGCTTTGGGTGGGGACTAGCGGGAAACGAGCAGTACTTC. It codes for CASSFGWGLAGNEQYF.

The chain joins TRBV2 to TRBJ1-4, with unresolved D. The germline V and J ends were trimmed by 1 base and 10 bases, with 13 bases remaining between them. CDR1 is SNHLY and CDR2 is FYNNEI in the germline V gene. The CDR3 runs 14 residues. In DNA form, the CDR3 reads TGTGCCAGCAGTGAAGGCACTGGCGGGAGAAAACTGTTTTTT. Its protein is CASSEGTGGRKLFF.

The V gene is TRBV6-5, the J gene TRBJ2-7; D is possibly TRBD2 (5 bases). The CDR3 is 13 amino acids. The V end was cut by 6 bases, the J end by 4 bases, with 13 bases between. The germline V gene has CDR1 MNHEY and CDR2 SVGAGI. This chain's CDR3 is CASSRPGGYEQYF. The CDR3 region has the DNA TGTGCCAGCAGCCGACCGGGCGGGTACGAGCAGTACTTC.

The chain uses TRBV7-9 and TRBJ1-1; 7 nucleotides align to TRBD1. The CDR3 loop spans 16 amino acids. The germline V gene encodes CDR1 SEHNR and CDR2 FQNEAQ (reference sequence). After removal of 8 bases from V and 3 bases from J, the junction contained 15 bases not matched to a gene. The CDR3 here is CASWGSWKGADTEAFF. In DNA form, the CDR3 reads TGTGCCAGCTGGGGATCTTGGAAGGGGGCGGACACTGAAGCTTTCTTT. The full variable domain, in which reference TRBV7-9 and TRBJ1-1 provide the parts outside the CDR3, is DTGVSQNPRHKITKRGQNVTFRCDPISEHNRLYWYRQTLGQGPEFLTYFQNEAQLEKSRLLSDRFSAERPKGSFSTLEIQRTEQGDSAMYLCASWGSWKGADTEAFFGQGTRLTVV.

The rearrangement uses TRBV7-2 and TRBJ1-5; D unresolved. Germline lookup yields CDR1 SGHTA and CDR2 FQGNSA. The CDR3 covers 16 residues. Trimming pared 1 base from V and 2 bases from J, leaving 12 bases between. For the CDR3, the DNA is TGTGCCAGCAGCTTAGGCAGCTCGGGTCGCAATCAGCCCCAGCATTTT. Protein: CASSLGSSGRNQPQHF.

This chain links TRBV30 with TRBJ1-4; 7 bases fit TRBD1. The CDR3 has 15 residues. Germline values: CDR1 GTSNPN, CDR2 SVGIG (reference sequence). The V and J ends lost 1 base and 0 bases, in that order; junction bases with no gene match: 2. CDR3 DNA: TGTGCCTGGAGTGACAGGGGCGCAACTAATGAAAAACTGTTTTTT. It translates to CAWSDRGATNEKLFF.

The CDR3 DNA is TGTGCCAGCAGCCTAAAACTAGCGGGAGTGGTCTACGAGCAGTACTTC. Translating gives CASSLKLAGVVYEQYF. The gene calls are TRBV7-9 and TRBJ2-7; 11 nucleotides line up with TRBD2. Germline-derived CDR1 and CDR2 are SEHNR and FQNEAQ (reference sequence). With V trimmed by 5 bases and J by 3 bases, 9 bases remained unmatched. The CDR3 is made up of 16 amino acids.

The chain links TRBV9 to TRBJ2-1; 8 bases agree with TRBD1. From germline, CDR1 is SGDLS and CDR2 YYNGEE. With V trimmed by 6 bases and J by 7 bases, 12 bases remained unmatched. CDR3 length equals 15 residues. CDR3 nucleotide sequence: TGTGCCAGCACCGTGGGACAGGCTGGGGGTAATGAGCAGTTCTTC. Protein sequence: CASTVGQAGGNEQFF.

The chain joins TRBV19 to TRBJ2-1; 8 bases agree with TRBD1. This CDR3 contains 12 residues. Germline V gene lookup returns CDR1 LNHDA and CDR2 SQIVND (reference sequence). Germline trimming cut 6 bases from V and 7 bases from J; bases unmatched to any gene: 2. The CDR3 DNA reads TGTGCCAGTAGGAGGGACAGGAATGAGCAGTTCTTC. This sequence encodes CASRRDRNEQFF. The full variable domain, rest sourced from reference TRBV19 and TRBJ2-1, is DGGITQSPKYLFRKEGQNVTLSCEQNLNHDAMYWYRQDPGQGLRLIYYSQIVNDFQKGDIAEGYSVSREKKESFPLTVTSAQKNPTAFYLCASRRDRNEQFFGPGTRLTVL.

V gene TRBV7-3 combines with J gene TRBJ2-1; D is possibly TRBD2 (5 bases). V lost 2 bases and J lost 5, with 13 bases in between. The CDR3 contains 15 residues. Looked up from germline, CDR1 is SGHTA and CDR2 is FQGTGA. DNA for the CDR3: TGTGCCAGCAGCTTACACGGAGGTGGCCACAATGAGCAGTTCTTC. Its protein product is CASSLHGGGHNEQFF.

The genes are TRBV4-1 and TRBJ1-6; the match to TRBD1 covers 7 bases. This CDR3 contains 14 residues. Germline values: CDR1 MGHRA, CDR2 YSYEKL. V gave up 4 bases and J gave up 10 bases; unmatched junction bases: 7. This chain's CDR3 is CASSRVQGYSPLHF. CDR3 coding DNA: TGCGCCAGCAGCCGCGTACAGGGGTACTCACCCCTCCACTTT.

This chain joins TRBV12-5 and TRBJ1-2, with D possibly matching TRBD1 (5 bases). Looked up from germline, CDR1 is LGHNT and CDR2 is FRNRAP. This CDR3 has 12 residues. Deletions cut 0 bases from V and 8 bases from J, with 7 bases between. DNA of the CDR3: TGTGCTAGTGGTTTGGTGGGGGGAGGCTACACCTTC. Protein sequence: CASGLVGGGYTF.